This paragraph reports one T cell receptor beta chain. Its specificity is unknown. The source of the sample is a study of vaccination effects on CD4 cells after COVID-19. Study background: Each person got two doses of an mRNA SARS-CoV-2 vaccine, BNT162b2 or mRNA-1273.

Data came from immunoSEQ multiplex PCR; TCRdb stores just in-frame clones and leaves some out. The data show roughly 30,000 clones, around 70% seen once. Study-level points and caveats: Relatively few convalescent patients took part in the study, which had no early post-infection timepoints. In vaccinees who were healthy, merely 1 out of 255 vaccine-induced clones cross-reacted with common cold coronaviruses.

Following an approximately 10-day culture, CD4+ T cells were purified. Vaccinated recipients, who were negative for nucleocapsid antibodies, had no history of SARS-CoV-2 infection. Germline V lookup: CDR1 SGHNT, CDR2 YYREEE (reference sequence). V lost 0 bases and J lost 7; bases outside the gene matches: 7. This CDR3 comprises 16 residues. Sequences were derived from CD4+ T cells from PBMCs cultured without peptide, sampled before COVID-19 vaccination. V gene TRBV5-4 combines with J gene TRBJ2-2, with 9 nucleotides matching TRBD2. This TCR derives from a human donor who received a COVID-19 vaccine. CDR3 loop: CASSLGGGARGGELFF. DNA for the CDR3: TGTGCCAGCAGCTTGGGCGGGGGGGCCCGGGGCGGGGAGCTGTTTTTT.